Shown below are 22 T cell receptor beta chains from a single sample sequenced in a study of T cells in Graves' hyperthyroidism and ophthalmopathy. What was amplified from RNA transcripts were TCR beta CDR3 regions. Researchers ran a first-round RT-PCR on the TCR CDR3 using the HTBI primer set. TCRdb itself ran the multiplex PCR reads through MiXCR, one entry per CDR3 protein. The sample consists of about 710,000 distinct CDR3 sequences, about 17% of them appearing once. Sequencing was done on a sample of blood. The receptor source for this set is a man between 18 and 29 years old with Graves' hyperthyroidism.

At least ten counts were recorded for this clonotype. The chain combines TRBV11-3 with TRBJ2-1, with 12 positions matching TRBD2. CDR3 size: 17 residues. V lost 4 bases and J lost 4; bases outside the gene matches: 8. Per the germline V gene, CDR1 is SGHNT and CDR2 is YENEEA. The CDR3 coding sequence is TGTGCCAGCAGCTCGCGGGGGACTAGCGGGCCTTACAATGAGCAGTTCTTC. Its translation: CASSSRGTSGPYNEQFF.

This clonotype was recorded many times. The chain joins TRBV18 to TRBJ2-3; no clear D gene. The CDR3 runs to 15 residues. Trimming pared 0 bases from V and 0 bases from J, leaving 7 bases between. Germline CDR1 and CDR2: KGHSH and LQKENI. The DNA of the CDR3 is TGTGCCAGCTCACCACCGGGAAGGAGCACAGATACGCAGTATTTT. It is translated as CASSPPGRSTDTQYF.

The chain is built from TRBV11-2 and TRBJ2-6; 8 bases match TRBD1. The CDR3 runs 16 residues. The J segment lost 3 bases and the V segment lost 5 bases, leaving 6 bases of the junction unmatched. In germline, CDR1 is SGHAT, CDR2 FQNNGV. CDR3 coding DNA: TGTGCCAGCAGCGGACAGGGCATCGTTGGGGCCAACGTCCTGACTTTC. Its protein is CASSGQGIVGANVLTF.

This clonotype was recorded a few times. The rearrangement links TRBV10-3 to TRBJ2-2; D unclear. The germline gives CDR1 ENHRY, CDR2 SYGVKD. Trimming pared 9 bases from V and 1 base from J, leaving 6 bases between. The CDR3 is made up of 12 amino acids. CDR3 DNA: TGTGCCATTAAGGGGAACACCGGGGAGCTGTTTTTT. It yields the protein CAIKGNTGELFF.

This sequence joins TRBV20-1 and TRBJ2-1; 8 bases match TRBD2. V dropped 6 bases and J dropped 5; count of bases not matched to a gene: 9. Per germline, CDR1 DFQATT and CDR2 SNEGSKA (reference sequence). The CDR3 spans 14 residues. In nucleotides, the CDR3 is TGCAGTGCCCCGGGGGAGCGGGAGCACAATGAGCAGTTCTTC. Encoded protein: CSAPGEREHNEQFF.

The chain couples TRBV6-2 or TRBV6-3 to TRBJ1-1, with D possibly being TRBD1 (6 bases). This CDR3 spans 15 amino acids. The germline CDR1 and CDR2 sequences are MNHEY and SVGEGT. V lost 2 bases and J lost 1, with 11 bases in between. CDR3: CASSYVGGGNTEAFF. CDR3 sequence (DNA): TGTGCCAGCAGTTACGTGGGGGGCGGGAACACTGAAGCTTTCTTT.

This chain joins TRBV20-1 and TRBJ2-7; possibly TRBD1 or TRBD2 for D (5 bases each). Germline V CDR1 and CDR2: DFQATT, SNEGSKA (reference sequence). The CDR3 spans 15 residues. Trimming removed 3 bases from V and 1 base from J, with 16 bases in between. The CDR3 nucleotides read TGCAGTGCTAGGGGGGAAGCGGAGCGATCCTACGAGCAGTACTTC. This sequence encodes CSARGEAERSYEQYF.

This clonotype appeared a few times. The chain has TRBV9 and TRBJ2-7; 9 positions match TRBD2. CDR1 SGDLS and CDR2 YYNGEE come from the germline V gene. The CDR3 spans 15 residues. The V segment lost 2 bases and the J segment 0 bases; nucleotides outside the gene matches: 3. The CDR3 loop is CASSVGLAISYEQYF. The CDR3 region has the DNA TGTGCCAGCAGCGTCGGACTAGCGATCTCCTACGAGCAGTACTTC. The full variable domain, its missing parts supplied by reference TRBV9 and TRBJ2-7, is DSGVTQTPKHLITATGQRVTLRCSPRSGDLSVYWYQQSLDQGLQFLIQYYNGEERAKGNILERFSAQQFPDLHSELNLSSLELGDSALYFCASSVGLAISYEQYFGPGTRLTVT.

The table lists this clonotype with many counts. V and J are TRBV7-2 and TRBJ2-5; TRBD2 is a possible D gene (6 bases). The ends were cut back, 1 base at V and 5 bases at J, with 11 bases in the middle. CDR1 is SGHTA, CDR2 FQGNSA, per germline. This CDR3 has 14 residues. CDR3 coding DNA: TGTGCCAGCAGCTTAGACGGTCGGGGGGAGACCCAGTACTTC. This gives the protein CASSLDGRGETQYF.

This clonotype was counted only a few times. The rearrangement joins TRBV6-1 to TRBJ2-7, with TRBD1 as a possible D gene (5 bases). V lost 5 bases, J lost 4 bases, and 21 bases lay in between. Germline lookup yields CDR1 MNHNS and CDR2 SASEGT. There are 16 residues in the CDR3. The CDR3 loop reads CASSTRVGEVPYEQYF. Here the CDR3 DNA reads TGTGCCAGCAGTACCCGTGTAGGGGAAGTCCCTTACGAGCAGTACTTC.

This clonotype was detected many times. The chain combines TRBV19 with TRBJ2-3; 8 bases agree with TRBD2. The germline gives CDR1 LNHDA, CDR2 SQIVND (reference sequence). V was pared by 5 bases and J by 0 bases, with 7 bases of the junction left unmatched. This CDR3 region has 16 residues. The CDR3 region has the DNA TGTGCCAGTAGTCGTACCGCGGGGGGCAGCACAGATACGCAGTATTTT. Translating gives CASSRTAGGSTDTQYF.

This clonotype was detected many times. V is TRBV28 and J is TRBJ1-2; 7 bases map to TRBD1. The CDR3 is 12 residues long. Germline V CDR1 and CDR2: MDHEN, SYDVKM. V lost 6 bases and J lost 5; bases outside the gene matches: 3. CDR3 residues: CASSPRGYGYTF. The CDR3 DNA reads TGTGCCAGCAGCCCCAGGGGGTATGGCTACACCTTC.

J is TRBJ1-1 and V is TRBV6-5, with TRBD1 matching over 7 bases. Trimming cost V 2 bases and J 5 bases; bases outside gene matches: 5. This CDR3 is built from 14 residues. The germline CDR1 and CDR2 sequences are MNHEY and SVGAGI. This chain's CDR3 is CASSYAQGETEAFF. CDR3 sequence (DNA): TGTGCCAGCAGTTACGCTCAGGGGGAAACTGAAGCTTTCTTT.

This chain joins TRBV20-1 and TRBJ1-5; D may be TRBD1 (6 bases). The V and J ends lost 1 base and 2 bases respectively, with 9 bases between them. The V gene's germline CDR1 is DFQATT and CDR2 SNEGSKA (reference sequence). The CDR3 loop spans 14 amino acids. Here the CDR3 reads CSARARTGNQPQHF. The CDR3 bases are TGCAGTGCTAGAGCCCGGACAGGCAATCAGCCCCAGCATTTT.

This clonotype came up a few times. This rearrangement joins TRBV6-6 to TRBJ1-5; a possible D gene is TRBD1 (5 bases). The CDR3 is 17 residues long. V was trimmed by 0 bases and J by 3 bases, leaving 15 bases between them. Germline assignment: CDR1 MNHNY and CDR2 SVGAGI (reference sequence). The CDR3 DNA reads TGTGCCAGCAGTTACTCTCTCCGGGACCCCCACAATCAGCCCCAGCATTTT. Its translation is CASSYSLRDPHNQPQHF.

This clonotype was counted many times. This chain uses TRBV27 with TRBJ2-3; D might be TRBD1 (6 bases). Trimming took 5 bases from V and 2 from J, leaving 14 bases between them. The CDR3 is made up of 15 amino acids. The germline CDR1 and CDR2 sequences are MNHEY and SMNVEV (reference sequence). CDR3: CASSLLGQYTDTQYF. DNA for the CDR3: TGTGCCAGCAGTCTATTAGGACAGTACACAGATACGCAGTATTTT.

The chain is built from TRBV6-1 and TRBJ1-1; D remains ambiguous. The V end lost 6 bases, the J end lost 5 bases, and 10 bases lay between the germline ends. CDR1 is MNHNS, CDR2 SASEGT, per germline. The CDR3 runs 12 residues. The CDR3 reads CASRAVRTEAFF. The CDR3 coding sequence is TGTGCCAGCAGGGCTGTCCGAACTGAAGCTTTCTTT.

This clonotype was detected a few times. J is TRBJ2-5 and V is TRBV9; 12 positions agree with TRBD1. CDR3 length: 15 amino acids. The germline gives CDR1 SGDLS, CDR2 YYNGEE. V was pared by 0 bases and J by 4 bases, with 1 base of the junction left unmatched. CDR3 sequence reads: CASSVVGQGAETQYF. CDR3 DNA sequence: TGTGCCAGCAGCGTAGTGGGACAGGGGGCAGAGACCCAGTACTTC.

CDR3 DNA: TGTGCCAGCAGCGGAACTAGCGGGAGGGGTCCGACAACAGATACGCAGTATTTT. It codes for CASSGTSGRGPTTDTQYF. The chain recombines TRBV7-9 with TRBJ2-3; TRBD2 matches 13 bases. The J segment lost 3 bases and the V segment lost 5 bases, leaving 11 bases of the junction unmatched. The CDR3 covers 18 residues. Germline assignment: CDR1 SEHNR and CDR2 FQNEAQ (reference sequence). Full variable domain (outside the CDR3, taken from reference TRBV7-9 and TRBJ2-3): DTGVSQNPRHKITKRGQNVTFRCDPISEHNRLYWYRQTLGQGPEFLTYFQNEAQLEKSRLLSDRFSAERPKGSFSTLEIQRTEQGDSAMYLCASSGTSGRGPTTDTQYFGPGTRLTVL.

This clonotype was observed many times. Possible read error: a much larger clone is one base away. The chain links TRBV27 to TRBJ2-7, with 8 bases that match TRBD2. With V trimmed by 2 bases and J by 3 bases, 3 bases remained unmatched. This CDR3 region has 14 residues. The germline V gene has CDR1 MNHEY and CDR2 SMNVEV (reference sequence). As DNA, the CDR3 is TGTGCCAGCAGTTTACTAGCGGGTTTCTACGAGCAGTACTTC. This codes for CASSLLAGFYEQYF.

This clonotype has more than one count but fewer than ten. The rearrangement links TRBV18 to TRBJ2-7; D is uncertain. V lost 3 bases and J 4 bases, leaving 10 bases between the germline ends. This CDR3 is built from 13 residues. Germline CDR1 reads KGHSH; CDR2 reads LQKENI. In DNA form, the CDR3 reads TGTGCCAGCTCACCCCCGTCATTTTACGAGCAGTACTTC. Translated: CASSPPSFYEQYF.

This clonotype was found many times. J is TRBJ2-1 and V is TRBV28; TRBD2 agrees at 7 bases. This CDR3 spans 14 amino acids. CDR1 is MDHEN, CDR2 SYDVKM, per germline. J gave up 3 bases and V 5 bases, and 4 bases lay outside the gene matches. The CDR3 is CASSGREVYNEQFF. The DNA of the CDR3 is TGTGCCAGCAGTGGGAGGGAAGTCTACAATGAGCAGTTCTTC.